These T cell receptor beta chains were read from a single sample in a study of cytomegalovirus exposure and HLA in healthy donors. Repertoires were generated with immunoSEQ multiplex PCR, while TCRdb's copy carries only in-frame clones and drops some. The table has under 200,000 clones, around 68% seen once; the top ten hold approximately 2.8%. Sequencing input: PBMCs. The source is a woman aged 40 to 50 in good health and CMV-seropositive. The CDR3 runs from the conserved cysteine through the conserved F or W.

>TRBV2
CASSAGETQYF
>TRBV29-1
CSVGIGTGLLYKQYF
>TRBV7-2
CASSRRQGADIQYF
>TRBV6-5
CASSYGGDNEQFF
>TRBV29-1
CSVLGTGTFGQETQYF
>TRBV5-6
CASSRTHSYEQYF
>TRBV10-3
CAISESGGEQYF
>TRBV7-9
CASSLLGADTEAFF
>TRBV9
CASSVEGVGNEQFF
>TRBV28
CASIGGNQPQHF
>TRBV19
CASRVGTANTGELFF
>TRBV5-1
CASSLGPGEGKETQYF
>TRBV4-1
CASSQLERGLTNEQFF
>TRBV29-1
CSVGEGTEAFF
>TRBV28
CASSPLQGGSHGYTF
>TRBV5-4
CASGPFTSNGEPFF
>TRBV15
CATSGLEGANYGYTF
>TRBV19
CASSINGKRDQNIQYF
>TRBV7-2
CASSLGGYQPQHF
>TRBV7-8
CASSLGQRAGYTF
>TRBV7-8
CASSLGPGYSYEQYF
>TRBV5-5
CASSLRGQDTEAFF
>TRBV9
CASSVDSGRSATQYF
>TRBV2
CASRTTGTNTEAFF
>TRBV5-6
CASSPLGLAGATDTQYF
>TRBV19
CASSIIGQSETQYF
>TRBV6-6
CASSYPTPGEQFF
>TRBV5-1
CASSLIPGGQETQYF
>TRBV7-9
CASSSDSPSSYNSPLHF
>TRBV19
CASSIPGGTSGNEQFF
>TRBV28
CASSKTGGGPYEQYF
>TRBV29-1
CSVEWGMNTEAFF
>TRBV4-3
CASSHTGQIYGYTF
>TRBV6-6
CASRTGATHEQYF
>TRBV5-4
CASSLGTVGYGYTF
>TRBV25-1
CASAPQPSGQGRQFF
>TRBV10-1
CASSEGGLNTEAFF
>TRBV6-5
CASSPRPGSPEAFF
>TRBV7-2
CASSLADSYEQYF
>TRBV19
CASSSTAVEGMTQHF
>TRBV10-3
CAISDPTSGPYEQYF
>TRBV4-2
CASSQDSQGWAHQPQHF
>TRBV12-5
CASVDSNTGELFF
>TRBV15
CATSRVGGIEPQHF
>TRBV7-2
CASSFPGKETQYF
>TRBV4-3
CASSARSDYNEKLFF
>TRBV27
CASSLSGGPLGDTQYF
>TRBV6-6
CASSYPGTGELFF
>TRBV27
CASSPRGDETQYF
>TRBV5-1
CASSPLGGVSNQPQHF
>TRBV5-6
CASVLDRVNYGYTF
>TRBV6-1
CASSGPGLAGTDTQYF